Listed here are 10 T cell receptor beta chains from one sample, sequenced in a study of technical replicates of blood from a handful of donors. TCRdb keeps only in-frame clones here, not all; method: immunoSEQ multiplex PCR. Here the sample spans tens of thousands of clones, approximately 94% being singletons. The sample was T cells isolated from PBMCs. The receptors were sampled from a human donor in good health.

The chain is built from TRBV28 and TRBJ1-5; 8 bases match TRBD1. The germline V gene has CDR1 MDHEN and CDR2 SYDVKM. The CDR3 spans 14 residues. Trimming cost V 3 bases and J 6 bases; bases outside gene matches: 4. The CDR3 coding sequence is TGTGCCAGCAGTTTTTCAGGGGGCATTCAGCCCCAGCATTTT. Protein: CASSFSGGIQPQHF. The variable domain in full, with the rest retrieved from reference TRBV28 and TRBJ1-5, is DVKVTQSSRYLVKRTGEKVFLECVQDMDHENMFWYRQDPGLGLRLIYFSYDVKMKEKGDIPEGYSVSREKKERFSLILESASTNQTSMYLCASSFSGGIQPQHFGDGTRLSIL.

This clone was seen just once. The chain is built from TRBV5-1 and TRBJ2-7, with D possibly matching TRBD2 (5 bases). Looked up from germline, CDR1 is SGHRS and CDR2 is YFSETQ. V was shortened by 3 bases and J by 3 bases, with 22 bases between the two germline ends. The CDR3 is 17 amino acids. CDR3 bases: TGCGCCAGCAGCTCCCCGCACTGGGGTCCCGAGGGCTACGAGCAGTACTTC. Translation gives CASSSPHWGPEGYEQYF.

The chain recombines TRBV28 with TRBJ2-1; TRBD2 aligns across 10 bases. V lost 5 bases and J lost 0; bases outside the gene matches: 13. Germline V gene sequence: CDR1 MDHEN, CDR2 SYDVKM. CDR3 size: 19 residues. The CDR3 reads CASSTPSGSPHFSYNEQFF. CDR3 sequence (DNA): TGTGCCAGCAGTACCCCTAGCGGGAGTCCCCACTTCTCCTACAATGAGCAGTTCTTC. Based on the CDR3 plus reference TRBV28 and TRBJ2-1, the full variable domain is DVKVTQSSRYLVKRTGEKVFLECVQDMDHENMFWYRQDPGLGLRLIYFSYDVKMKEKGDIPEGYSVSREKKERFSLILESASTNQTSMYLCASSTPSGSPHFSYNEQFFGPGTRLTVL.

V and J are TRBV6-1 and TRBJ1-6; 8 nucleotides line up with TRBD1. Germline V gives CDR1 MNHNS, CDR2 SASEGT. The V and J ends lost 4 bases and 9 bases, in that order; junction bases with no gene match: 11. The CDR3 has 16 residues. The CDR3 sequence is CASSVPGQGGLSPLHF. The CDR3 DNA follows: TGTGCCAGCAGTGTCCCAGGACAGGGTGGCCTTTCACCCCTCCACTTT.

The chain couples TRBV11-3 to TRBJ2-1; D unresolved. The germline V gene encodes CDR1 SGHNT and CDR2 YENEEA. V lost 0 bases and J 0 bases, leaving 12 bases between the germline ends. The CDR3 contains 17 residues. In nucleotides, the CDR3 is TGTGCCAGCAGCTTAGATGTGGGCAGTAGCTCCTACAATGAGCAGTTCTTC. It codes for CASSLDVGSSSYNEQFF.

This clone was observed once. This CDR3 is CASSVMGQGTDTQYF. The CDR3 DNA reads TGTGCCAGCAGTGTAATGGGACAGGGAACAGATACGCAGTATTTT. This rearrangement joins TRBV6-1 to TRBJ2-3; 9 bases match TRBD1. Looked up from germline, CDR1 is MNHNS and CDR2 is SASEGT. Trimming cost V 4 bases and J 3 bases; bases outside gene matches: 5. The CDR3 contains 15 residues.

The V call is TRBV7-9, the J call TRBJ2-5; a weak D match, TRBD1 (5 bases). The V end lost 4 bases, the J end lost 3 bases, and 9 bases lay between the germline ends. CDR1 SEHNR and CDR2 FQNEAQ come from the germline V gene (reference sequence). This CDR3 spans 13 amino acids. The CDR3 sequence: CASSSQGEETQYF. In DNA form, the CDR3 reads TGTGCCAGCAGCTCGCAGGGCGAAGAGACCCAGTACTTC.

The CDR3 is CASSHRAGELFF. As DNA, the CDR3 is TGTGCCAGCAGTCACAGGGCCGGGGAGCTGTTTTTT. The rearrangement joins TRBV5-6 to TRBJ2-2; D is perhaps TRBD1 (6 bases). Trimming stripped 5 bases from V and 6 bases from J, with 8 bases between. The CDR3 length is 12 residues. The germline CDR1 and CDR2 sequences are SGHDT and YYEEEE.

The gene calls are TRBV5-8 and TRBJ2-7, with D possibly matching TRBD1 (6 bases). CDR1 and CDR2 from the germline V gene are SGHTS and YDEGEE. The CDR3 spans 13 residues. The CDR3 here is CASSLDTGQPNGV. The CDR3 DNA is TGTGCCAGCAGCTTGGACACCGGACAGCCGAACGGGGTC.

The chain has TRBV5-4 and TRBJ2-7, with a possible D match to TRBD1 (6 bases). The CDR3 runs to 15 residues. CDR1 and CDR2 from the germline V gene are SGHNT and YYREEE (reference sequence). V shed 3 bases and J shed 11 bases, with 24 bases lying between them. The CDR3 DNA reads TGTGCCAGCAGCTCGGTGACAGGATCTCTACGAGCGGAGTACTTC. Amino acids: CASSSVTGSLRAEYF.